The following is a TCR beta chain sequence with its context. What it binds is not known. The entry originates in a study of blood T cells in healthy people across ages. V gave up 2 bases and J gave up 2 bases; unmatched junction bases: 11. CDR1 and CDR2 from the germline V gene are MNHEY and SVGEGT. The CDR3 is 17 amino acids. It was with a sample-barcoded 5' primer and a J-beta primer mix that a second PCR of roughly 7 to 12 cycles was run. Every cDNA molecule bore a tag from a template-switch adaptor containing 12 random nucleotides. TCRdb independently ran MiXCR on the 5' RACE reads; one entry per CDR3 protein. The data hold about 1.5 million distinct CDR3 sequences, with approximately 42% observed a single time. Findings and caveats of the study: Across the age range, TCR beta diversity per million T cells fell in a roughly linear way. The study lacked donor CMV status, which possibly confounded expanded clonotype changes. The study could not conclusively compare naive and antigen-experienced cells, given its unsorted PBMCs.

The clonotype originates from a young woman in good health. Sequences were obtained from blood. The chain has TRBV6-2 or TRBV6-3 and TRBJ2-7; 8 bases line up with TRBD2. CDR3 in amino acids: CASSYLTTSGETYEQYF. The CDR3 DNA sequence: TGTGCCAGCAGTTACCTGACCACTAGCGGAGAAACCTACGAGCAGTACTTC.